This passage covers 20 T cell receptor beta chains from one sample sequenced in a study of T cell repertoires in cytomegalovirus infection. Using its own MiXCR run on the reads, TCRdb lists one record per CDR3 protein. The sample has roughly 640,000 distinct CDR3 sequences, approximately 25% seen once; the top ten hold roughly 8%. Source material: CD8+ T cells from PBMCs. These receptors came from a human donor in good health (CMV status not recorded). Some clones in this sample may be carry-over from other donors' samples.

In its sample, this clonotype was seen a few times. The gene calls are TRBV14 and TRBJ1-4; D is possibly TRBD1 (6 bases). Per the germline V gene, CDR1 is SGHDN and CDR2 is FVKESK. The V gene lost 2 bases and the J gene lost 3 bases, with 19 bases spanning the gap. The CDR3 runs to 18 residues. CDR3 in amino acids: CASSQIGGGLGANEKLFF. CDR3 in DNA: TGTGCCAGCAGCCAAATCGGAGGGGGGCTGGGGGCTAATGAAAAACTGTTTTTT.

The chain employs TRBV7-8 and TRBJ2-5; D is ambiguous. V shed 2 bases and J shed 1 base, with 14 bases lying between them. CDR3 size: 16 residues. Germline V gene sequence: CDR1 SGHVS, CDR2 FQNEAQ. In nucleotides, the CDR3 is TGTGCCAGCAGCTTAAATACCCCAAGACCCCAAGAGACCCAGTACTTC. As protein: CASSLNTPRPQETQYF.

This clonotype was seen just once. V usage is TRBV12-3 or TRBV12-4 and J usage is TRBJ2-2; D unresolved. The CDR3 runs 14 residues. The V end lost 4 bases, the J end lost 6 bases, and 12 bases lay between the germline ends. The CDR3 DNA reads TGTGCCAGCAGTTCCACCGGGTCTGCCGGGGAGCTGTTTTTT. Translation: CASSSTGSAGELFF.

This chain joins TRBV15 and TRBJ2-5, with D tentatively TRBD2 (5 bases). The CDR3 has 14 residues. Trimming cost V 0 bases and J 5 bases, with 10 bases left between them. Germline V gene data show CDR1 as LNHNV and CDR2 as YYDKDF (reference sequence). CDR3 DNA: TGTGCCACCAGCAGAGAGACTATCGGGGAGACCCAGTACTTC. Its protein is CATSRETIGETQYF. Complete variable domain (other parts from reference TRBV15 and TRBJ2-5): DAMVIQNPRYQVTQFGKPVTLSCSQTLNHNVMYWYQQKSSQAPKLLFHYYDKDFNNEADTPDNFQSRRPNTSFCFLDIRSPGLGDTAMYLCATSRETIGETQYFGPGTRLLVL.

The rearrangement links TRBV19 to TRBJ1-1, with a tentative D call TRBD1 (6 bases). The CDR3 sequence is 15 residues long. Germline assignment: CDR1 LNHDA and CDR2 SQIVND (reference sequence). Trimming took 5 bases from V and 5 from J, leaving 18 bases between them. In DNA, the CDR3 is TGTGCCAGTAGTCCTTACAGGGTTCTGGTTACTGAAGCTTTCTTT. The encoded protein is CASSPYRVLVTEAFF.

The chain links TRBV20-1 to TRBJ1-6; D unresolved. The V gene lost 6 bases and the J gene lost 7 bases, with 13 bases spanning the gap. CDR3 size: 13 residues. Germline-derived CDR1 and CDR2 are DFQATT and SNEGSKA (reference sequence). CDR3 sequence: CSALEDPNSPLHF. CDR3 DNA: TGCAGTGCCCTTGAGGATCCCAATTCACCCCTCCACTTT.

This clonotype was counted at least ten times. The gene calls are TRBV7-2 and TRBJ1-1; D is ambiguous. Germline V gives CDR1 SGHTA, CDR2 FQGNSA. The CDR3 covers 12 residues. With 8 bases removed from V and 1 base from J, the gap between germline ends came to 8 bases. CDR3 DNA: TGTGCCAGCTGTGAAGGGAACACTGAAGCTTTCTTT. Its translation is CASCEGNTEAFF.

This clonotype was seen only a few times. The chain employs TRBV27 and TRBJ2-4; 8 bases match TRBD1. From germline, CDR1 is MNHEY and CDR2 SMNVEV (reference sequence). This CDR3 comprises 15 residues. J was trimmed by 4 bases and V by 4 bases; bases with no gene match: 6. CDR3 sequence reads: CASSSAGQGKNIQYF. Here the CDR3 DNA reads TGTGCCAGCAGTTCCGCAGGACAGGGAAAAAACATTCAGTACTTC.

The chain links TRBV28 to TRBJ1-1; D perhaps matches TRBD1 (5 bases). The length of the CDR3 is 14 residues. In germline, CDR1 is MDHEN, CDR2 SYDVKM. V lost 2 bases to trimming and J lost 4 bases, with 11 bases between them. The CDR3 spells CASSLPGTGTEAFF. The DNA of the CDR3 is TGTGCCAGCAGTTTACCCGGGACGGGCACTGAAGCTTTCTTT. The full variable domain, its missing parts supplied by reference TRBV28 and TRBJ1-1, is DVKVTQSSRYLVKRTGEKVFLECVQDMDHENMFWYRQDPGLGLRLIYFSYDVKMKEKGDIPEGYSVSREKKERFSLILESASTNQTSMYLCASSLPGTGTEAFFGQGTRLTVV.

The chain uses TRBV27 and TRBJ2-1, with D possibly TRBD1 on 6 matching bases. V dropped 3 bases and J dropped 8 bases, with 20 bases sitting between them. CDR3 length equals 16 residues. Per germline, CDR1 MNHEY and CDR2 SMNVEV (reference sequence). CDR3 in amino acids: CASSLGAETLIYEQFF. CDR3 DNA sequence: TGTGCCAGCAGTTTGGGGGCAGAGACTCTAATTTATGAGCAGTTCTTC.

In this sample, this clonotype turned up a few times. The V and J genes are TRBV29-1 and TRBJ2-1, with D unresolved. The CDR3 has 13 amino acids. Trimming left V 3 bases short and J 4 bases short, with 10 bases between. The germline CDR1 and CDR2 sequences are SQVTM and ANQGSEA. CDR3 protein: CSVELPSYNEQFF. CDR3 sequence (DNA): TGCAGCGTTGAGTTACCGAGTTACAATGAGCAGTTCTTC.

This clonotype has ten or more counts. The chain links TRBV7-2 to TRBJ1-5; TRBD1 aligns across 7 bases. The CDR3 contains 15 residues. The V and J ends lost 5 bases and 4 bases, in that order; junction bases with no gene match: 8. Germline V lookup: CDR1 SGHTA, CDR2 FQGNSA. The CDR3 sequence is CASSIQGLGNQPQHF. For the CDR3, the DNA is TGTGCCAGCAGCATACAGGGGCTCGGGAATCAGCCCCAGCATTTT. Full variable domain (outside the CDR3, taken from reference TRBV7-2 and TRBJ1-5): GAGVSQSPSNKVTEKGKDVELRCDPISGHTALYWYRQSLGQGLEFLIYFQGNSAPDKSGLPSDRFSAERTGGSVSTLTIQRTQQEDSAVYLCASSIQGLGNQPQHFGDGTRLSIL.

The CDR3: CASLPRQGVLGTF. The CDR3 DNA is TGTGCCAGCCTTCCGCGACAGGGGGTACTAGGGACCTTC. This chain uses TRBV28 with TRBJ1-2; 9 nucleotides match TRBD1. With 8 bases clipped from V and 14 bases from J, the junction kept 15 bases outside the gene matches. Per germline, CDR1 MDHEN and CDR2 SYDVKM. The CDR3 contains 13 residues.

This clonotype came up a few times. The chain is built from TRBV24-1 and TRBJ2-2; perhaps TRBD2 as D (5 bases). This CDR3 has 18 residues. CDR1 KGHDR and CDR2 SFDVKD come from the germline V gene. V was shortened by 3 bases and J by 0 bases, with 16 bases between the two germline ends. The DNA of the CDR3 is TGTGCCACCAGTGATATTGACTATCGTCACGCGAACACCGGGGAGCTGTTTTTT. It specifies CATSDIDYRHANTGELFF.

This clonotype was detected only a few times. The chain links TRBV6-4 to TRBJ2-7; the D gene is possibly TRBD2 (5 bases). Trimming cost V 0 bases and J 0 bases, with 21 bases left between them. CDR3 size: 19 residues. Germline loops: CDR1 MRHNA, CDR2 SNTAGT. CDR3 sequence: CASSDSIGDPLWGSYEQYV. The CDR3 DNA reads TGTGCCAGCAGTGACTCGATCGGGGATCCCCTTTGGGGCTCCTACGAGCAGTACGTC.

The V and J genes are TRBV20-1 and TRBJ2-7, with 9 bases identical to TRBD1. Germline trimming cut 7 bases from V and 0 bases from J; bases unmatched to any gene: 13. The CDR3 runs to 16 residues. CDR1 is DFQATT, CDR2 SNEGSKA, per germline (reference sequence). The DNA of the CDR3 is TGCAGTGTACCCGGGACAGGGAACACTTTCTCCTACGAGCAGTACTTC. Encoded protein: CSVPGTGNTFSYEQYF.

This clonotype was recorded many times. The chain links TRBV7-2 to TRBJ1-6; D remains unclear. Germline CDR1 SGHTA, CDR2 FQGNSA. V lost 6 bases to trimming and J lost 0 bases, with 21 bases between them. The CDR3 extends over 19 amino acids. The CDR3 sequence: CASSYSGSDSSSYNSPLHF. DNA for the CDR3: TGTGCCAGCAGTTACAGTGGATCAGACTCCAGCTCCTATAATTCACCCCTCCACTTT.

The chain carries TRBV6-1 and TRBJ2-2; D is ambiguous. The germline V gene encodes CDR1 MNHNS and CDR2 SASEGT. CDR3 length equals 15 residues. V was shortened by 7 bases and J by 1 base, with 13 bases between the two germline ends. This CDR3 reads CASNDQVLNTGELFF. The CDR3 DNA reads as TGTGCCAGCAATGATCAAGTGCTGAACACCGGGGAGCTGTTTTTT.

The chain is built from TRBV29-1 and TRBJ1-1, with D unresolved. The CDR3 consists of 12 residues. Germline V gene data show CDR1 as SQVTM and CDR2 as ANQGSEA. The CDR3 bases are TGCAGTGCTCTCGGAGGGAACACTGAAGCTTTCTTT. It translates to CSALGGNTEAFF. The full variable domain, completed using reference TRBV29-1 and TRBJ1-1, is SAVISQKPSRDICQRGTSLTIQCQVDSQVTMMFWYRQQPGQSLTLIATANQGSEATYESGFVIDKFPISRPNLTFSTLTVSNMSPEDSSIYLCSALGGNTEAFFGQGTRLTVV.

The table lists this clonotype with many counts. V gene TRBV12-3 or TRBV12-4 combines with J gene TRBJ2-2; 7 bases map to TRBD1. Trimming removed 3 bases from V and 7 bases from J; junction bases left unmatched: 8. This CDR3 has 15 amino acids. CDR3 DNA sequence: TGTGCCAGCAGTTTTGAGGGGGCAAGAGGCGGGGAGCTGTTTTTT. It encodes CASSFEGARGGELFF.